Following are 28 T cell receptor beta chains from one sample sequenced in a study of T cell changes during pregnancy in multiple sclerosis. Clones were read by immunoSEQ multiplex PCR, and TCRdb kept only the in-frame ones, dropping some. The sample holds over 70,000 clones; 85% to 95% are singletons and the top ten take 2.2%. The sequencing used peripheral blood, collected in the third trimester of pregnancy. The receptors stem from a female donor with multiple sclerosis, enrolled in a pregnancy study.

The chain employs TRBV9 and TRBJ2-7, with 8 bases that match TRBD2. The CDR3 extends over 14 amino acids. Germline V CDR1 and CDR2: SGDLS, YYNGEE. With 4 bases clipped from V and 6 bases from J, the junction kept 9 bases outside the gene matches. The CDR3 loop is CASSSGLGWGEQYF. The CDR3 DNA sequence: TGTGCCAGCAGCTCGGGACTAGGGTGGGGCGAGCAGTACTTC.

CDR3 in amino acids: CASSLGGVSDEQFF. Here the CDR3 DNA reads TGCGCCAGCAGCTTGGGCGGAGTATCCGATGAGCAGTTCTTC. The rearrangement links TRBV5-1 to TRBJ2-1; D remains unclear. The V end lost 0 bases, the J end lost 8 bases, and 12 bases lay between the germline ends. Looked up from germline, CDR1 is SGHRS and CDR2 is YFSETQ. This CDR3 region has 14 residues.

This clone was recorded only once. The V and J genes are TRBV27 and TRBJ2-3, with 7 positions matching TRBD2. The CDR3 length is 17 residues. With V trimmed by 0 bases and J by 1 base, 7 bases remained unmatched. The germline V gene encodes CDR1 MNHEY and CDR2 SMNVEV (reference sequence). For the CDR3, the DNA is TGTGCCAGCAGTTTATCTACCCCAGCGGGGCGCACAGATACGCAGTATTTT. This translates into CASSLSTPAGRTDTQYF.

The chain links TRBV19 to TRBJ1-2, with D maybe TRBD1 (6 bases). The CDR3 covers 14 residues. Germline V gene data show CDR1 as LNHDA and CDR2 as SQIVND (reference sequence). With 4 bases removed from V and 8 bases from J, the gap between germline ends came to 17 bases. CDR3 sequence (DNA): TGTGCCAGTAGTAACATCGGACAGTACGGGGGCTACACCTTC. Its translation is CASSNIGQYGGYTF.

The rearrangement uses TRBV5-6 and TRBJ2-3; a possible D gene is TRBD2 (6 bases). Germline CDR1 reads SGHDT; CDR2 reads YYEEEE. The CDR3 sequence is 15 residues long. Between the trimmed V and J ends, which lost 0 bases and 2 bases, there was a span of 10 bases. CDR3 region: CASSLGGGNTDTQYF. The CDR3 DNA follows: TGTGCCAGCAGCTTGGGGGGCGGGAACACAGATACGCAGTATTTT.

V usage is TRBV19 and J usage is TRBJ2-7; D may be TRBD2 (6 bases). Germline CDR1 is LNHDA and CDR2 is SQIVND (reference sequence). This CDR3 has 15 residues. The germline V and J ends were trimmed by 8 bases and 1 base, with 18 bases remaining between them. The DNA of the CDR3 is TGTGCCAGTCGAGACCTTAGCGGAACTTCCTACGAGCAGTACTTC. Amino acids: CASRDLSGTSYEQYF. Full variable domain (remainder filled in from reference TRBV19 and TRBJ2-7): DGGITQSPKYLFRKEGQNVTLSCEQNLNHDAMYWYRQDPGQGLRLIYYSQIVNDFQKGDIAEGYSVSREKKESFPLTVTSAQKNPTAFYLCASRDLSGTSYEQYFGPGTRLTVT.

CDR3 sequence: CASSEPSDRYNEQFF. The CDR3 nucleotides read TGTGCCAGCAGTGAACCCTCCGACAGGTACAATGAGCAGTTCTTC. The chain employs TRBV6-1 and TRBJ2-1, with TRBD1 as a possible D gene (6 bases). The CDR3 length is 15 residues. Between the trimmed V and J ends, which lost 2 bases and 4 bases, there was a span of 12 bases. Germline CDR1 is MNHNS and CDR2 is SASEGT.

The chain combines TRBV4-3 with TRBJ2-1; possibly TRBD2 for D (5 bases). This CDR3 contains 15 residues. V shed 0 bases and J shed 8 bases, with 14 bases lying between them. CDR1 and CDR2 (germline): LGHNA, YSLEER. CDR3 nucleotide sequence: TGCGCCAGCAGCCAAGACCCACGGGAATCAGATGAGCAGTTCTTC. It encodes CASSQDPRESDEQFF.

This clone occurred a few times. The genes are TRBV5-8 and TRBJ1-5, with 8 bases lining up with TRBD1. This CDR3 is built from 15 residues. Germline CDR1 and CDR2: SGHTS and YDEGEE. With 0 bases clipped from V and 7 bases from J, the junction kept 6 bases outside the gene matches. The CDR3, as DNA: TGTGCCAGCAGCTTGGGTCAGGGGGCAAACCAGCCCCAGCATTTT. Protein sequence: CASSLGQGANQPQHF.

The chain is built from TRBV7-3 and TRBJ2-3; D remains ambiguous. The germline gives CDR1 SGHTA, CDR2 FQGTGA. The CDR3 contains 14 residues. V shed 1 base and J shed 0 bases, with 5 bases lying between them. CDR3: CASSLMASTDTQYF. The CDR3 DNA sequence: TGTGCCAGCAGCTTAATGGCTAGCACAGATACGCAGTATTTT.

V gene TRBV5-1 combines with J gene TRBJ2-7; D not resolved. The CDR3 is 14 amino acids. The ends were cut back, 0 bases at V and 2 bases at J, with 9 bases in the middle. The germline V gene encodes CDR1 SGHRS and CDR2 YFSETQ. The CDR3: CASSLVGGAYEQYF. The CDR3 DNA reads TGCGCCAGCAGCTTGGTCGGCGGTGCCTACGAGCAGTACTTC.

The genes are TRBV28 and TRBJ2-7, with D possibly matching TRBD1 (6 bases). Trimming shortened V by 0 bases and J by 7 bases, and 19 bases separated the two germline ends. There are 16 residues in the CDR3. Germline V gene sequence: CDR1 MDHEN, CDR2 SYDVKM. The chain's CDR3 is CASSLWGRGSPYEQYF. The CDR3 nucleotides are TGTGCCAGCAGTTTATGGGGCAGGGGATCTCCGTATGAGCAGTACTTC.

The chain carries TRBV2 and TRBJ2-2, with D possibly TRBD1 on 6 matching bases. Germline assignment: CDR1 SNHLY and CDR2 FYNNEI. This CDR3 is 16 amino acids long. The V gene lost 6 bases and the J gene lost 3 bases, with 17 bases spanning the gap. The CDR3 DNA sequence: TGTGCCAGCAGGGAAAAATGGGACACTTACACCGGGGAGCTGTTTTTT. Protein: CASREKWDTYTGELFF. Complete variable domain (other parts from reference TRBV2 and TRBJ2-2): EPEVTQTPSHQVTQMGQEVILRCVPISNHLYFYWYRQILGQKVEFLVSFYNNEISEKSEIFDDQFSVERPDGSNFTLKIRSTKLEDSAMYFCASREKWDTYTGELFFGEGSRLTVL.

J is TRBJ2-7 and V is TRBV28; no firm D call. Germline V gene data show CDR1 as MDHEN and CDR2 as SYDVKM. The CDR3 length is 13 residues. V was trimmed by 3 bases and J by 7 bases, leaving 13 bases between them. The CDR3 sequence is CASSFRLVGEQYF. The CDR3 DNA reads TGTGCCAGCAGTTTTAGGCTAGTTGGGGAGCAGTACTTC. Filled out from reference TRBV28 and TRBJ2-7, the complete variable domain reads DVKVTQSSRYLVKRTGEKVFLECVQDMDHENMFWYRQDPGLGLRLIYFSYDVKMKEKGDIPEGYSVSREKKERFSLILESASTNQTSMYLCASSFRLVGEQYFGPGTRLTVT.

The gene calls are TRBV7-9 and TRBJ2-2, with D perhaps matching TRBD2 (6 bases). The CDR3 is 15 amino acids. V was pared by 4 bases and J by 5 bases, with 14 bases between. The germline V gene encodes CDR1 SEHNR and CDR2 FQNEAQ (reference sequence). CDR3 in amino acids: CASSSPGLFTGELFF. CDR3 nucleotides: TGTGCCAGCAGCTCACCGGGACTCTTTACCGGGGAGCTGTTTTTT.

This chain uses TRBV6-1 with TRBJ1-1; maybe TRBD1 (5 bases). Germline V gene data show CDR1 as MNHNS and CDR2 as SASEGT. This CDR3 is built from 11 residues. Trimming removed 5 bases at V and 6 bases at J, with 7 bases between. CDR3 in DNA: TGTGCCAGCAGTTCAGGGTCTGAAGCTTTCTTT. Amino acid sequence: CASSSGSEAFF.

CDR3 protein: CASSFSGLADLLPSTDTQYF. CDR3 in DNA: TGCGCCAGCAGCTTCTCGGGACTAGCGGACTTACTACCAAGCACAGATACGCAGTATTTT. V usage is TRBV5-1 and J usage is TRBJ2-3; 11 nucleotides agree with TRBD2. Germline trimming cut 2 bases from V and 0 bases from J; bases unmatched to any gene: 14. CDR1 is SGHRS, CDR2 YFSETQ, per germline. The CDR3 is made up of 20 amino acids. The full variable domain, in which reference TRBV5-1 and TRBJ2-3 provide the parts outside the CDR3, is KAGVTQTPRYLIKTRGQQVTLSCSPISGHRSVSWYQQTPGQGLQFLFEYFSETQRNKGNFPGRFSGRQFSNSRSEMNVSTLELGDSALYLCASSFSGLADLLPSTDTQYFGPGTRLTVL.

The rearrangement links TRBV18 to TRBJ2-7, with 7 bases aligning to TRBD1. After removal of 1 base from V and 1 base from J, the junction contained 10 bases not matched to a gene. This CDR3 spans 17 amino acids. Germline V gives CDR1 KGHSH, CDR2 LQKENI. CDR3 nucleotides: TGTGCCAGCTCACCACGGGTGCCGGACAGGCTTTCCTACGAGCAGTACTTC. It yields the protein CASSPRVPDRLSYEQYF.

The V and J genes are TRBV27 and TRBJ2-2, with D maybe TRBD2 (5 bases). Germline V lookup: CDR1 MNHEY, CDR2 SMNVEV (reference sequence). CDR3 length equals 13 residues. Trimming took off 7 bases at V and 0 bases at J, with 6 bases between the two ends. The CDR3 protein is CASKRSNTGELFF. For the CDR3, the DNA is TGTGCCAGCAAGCGGTCGAACACCGGGGAGCTGTTTTTT.

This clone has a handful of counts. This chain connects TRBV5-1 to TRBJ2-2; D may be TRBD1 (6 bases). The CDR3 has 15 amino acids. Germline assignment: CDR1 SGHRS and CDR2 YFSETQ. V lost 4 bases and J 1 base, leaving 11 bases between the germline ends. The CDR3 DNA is TGCGCCAGCAGCGGATCGACAGGGAACACCGGGGAGCTGTTTTTT. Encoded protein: CASSGSTGNTGELFF.

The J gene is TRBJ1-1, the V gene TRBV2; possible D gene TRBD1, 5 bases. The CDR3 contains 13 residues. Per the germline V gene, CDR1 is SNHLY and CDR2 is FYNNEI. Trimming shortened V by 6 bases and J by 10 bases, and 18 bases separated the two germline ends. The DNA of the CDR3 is TGTGCCAGCAGGGGGTTCTCCCCCGGGGGAGCTTTCTTT. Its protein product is CASRGFSPGGAFF.

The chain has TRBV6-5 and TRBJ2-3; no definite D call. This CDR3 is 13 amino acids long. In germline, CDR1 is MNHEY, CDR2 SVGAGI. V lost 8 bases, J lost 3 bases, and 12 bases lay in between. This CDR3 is CASSITRTDTQYF. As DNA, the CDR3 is TGTGCCAGCTCGATAACCCGGACAGATACGCAGTATTTT.

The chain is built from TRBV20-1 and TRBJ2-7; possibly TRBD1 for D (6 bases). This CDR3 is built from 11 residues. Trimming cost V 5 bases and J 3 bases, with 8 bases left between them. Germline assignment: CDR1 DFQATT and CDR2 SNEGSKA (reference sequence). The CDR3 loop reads CSAGGVYEQYF. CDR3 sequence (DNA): TGCAGTGCTGGGGGCGTCTACGAGCAGTACTTC.

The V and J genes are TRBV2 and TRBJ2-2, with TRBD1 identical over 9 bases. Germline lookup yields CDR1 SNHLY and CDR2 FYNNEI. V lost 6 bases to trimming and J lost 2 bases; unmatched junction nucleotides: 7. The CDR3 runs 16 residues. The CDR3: CASRPTGGINTGELFF. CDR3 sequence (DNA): TGTGCCAGCAGACCCACAGGGGGCATAAACACCGGGGAGCTGTTTTTT.

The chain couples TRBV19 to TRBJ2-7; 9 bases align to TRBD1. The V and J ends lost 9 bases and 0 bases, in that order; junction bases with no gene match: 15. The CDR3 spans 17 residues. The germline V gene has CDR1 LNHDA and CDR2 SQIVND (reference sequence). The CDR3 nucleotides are TGTGCCAGCTCCTCGTGGGGACAGGGTTTGGTCTCCTACGAGCAGTACTTC. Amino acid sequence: CASSSWGQGLVSYEQYF.

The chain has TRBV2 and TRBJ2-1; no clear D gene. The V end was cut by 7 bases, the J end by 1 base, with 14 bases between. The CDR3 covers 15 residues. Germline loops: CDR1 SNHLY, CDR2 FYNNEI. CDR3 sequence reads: CASITHQLSYNEQFF. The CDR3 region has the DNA TGTGCCAGCATCACACACCAACTATCCTACAATGAGCAGTTCTTC.

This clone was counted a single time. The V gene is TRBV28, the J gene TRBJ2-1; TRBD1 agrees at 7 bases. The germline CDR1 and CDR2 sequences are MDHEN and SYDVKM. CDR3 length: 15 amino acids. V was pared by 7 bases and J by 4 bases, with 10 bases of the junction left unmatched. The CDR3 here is CASNQPGQPYNEQFF. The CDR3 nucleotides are TGTGCCAGCAATCAACCGGGACAGCCTTACAATGAGCAGTTCTTC.

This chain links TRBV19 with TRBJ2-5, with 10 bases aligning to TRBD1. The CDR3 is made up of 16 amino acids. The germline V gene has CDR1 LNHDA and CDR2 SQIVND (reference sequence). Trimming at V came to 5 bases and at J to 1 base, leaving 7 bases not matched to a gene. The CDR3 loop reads CASSSPGQGIQETQYF. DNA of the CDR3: TGTGCCAGTAGTTCTCCGGGACAGGGGATCCAAGAGACCCAGTACTTC.